The 29 T cell receptor beta chains below come from one sample, sequenced in a study of blood T cells in healthy people across ages. A sample-barcoded 5' primer and a J-beta primer mix were used in a second PCR of roughly 6 to 11 cycles. TCRdb reprocessed the 5' RACE reads with MiXCR, giving one entry per CDR3 protein. Of approximately 1.5 million distinct CDR3 sequences in the sample, 35% to 45% were seen once. Material: blood. The receptors originated from a woman under 30 in good health.

The chain combines TRBV3-1 with TRBJ1-1, with D hard to call. CDR3 length: 13 residues. Germline CDR1 and CDR2: LGHDT and YNNKEL (reference sequence). V lost 3 bases to trimming and J lost 8 bases, with 13 bases between them. CDR3 sequence (DNA): TGTGCCAGCAGCCACGCCGTGAGCAGGGAAGCTTTCTTT. This translates into CASSHAVSREAFF.

The chain is built from TRBV7-6 and TRBJ2-1, with unresolved D. The CDR3 loop spans 11 amino acids. Trimming left V 5 bases short and J 12 bases short, with 11 bases between. CDR1 is SGHVS, CDR2 FNYEAQ, per germline. CDR3 amino acids: CASSLTVMQFF. For the CDR3, the DNA is TGTGCCAGCAGCCTCACAGTGATGCAGTTCTTC.

This clonotype was picked up many times. The rearrangement links TRBV7-2 to TRBJ1-2; TRBD1 might be the D (5 bases). CDR1 is SGHTA, CDR2 FQGNSA, per germline. CDR3 length: 13 amino acids. The V end was cut by 5 bases, the J end by 8 bases, with 15 bases between. The CDR3 DNA sequence: TGTGCCAGCAGCCCAGGGCTAACCTGGGGCTACACCTTC. This codes for CASSPGLTWGYTF.

The rearrangement uses TRBV27 and TRBJ2-5; the match to TRBD1 covers 9 bases. The J segment lost 4 bases and the V segment lost 4 bases, leaving 4 bases of the junction unmatched. The V gene's germline CDR1 is MNHEY and CDR2 SMNVEV (reference sequence). The CDR3 extends over 14 amino acids. CDR3 amino acids: CASSSPTGGETQYF. CDR3 bases: TGTGCCAGCAGTTCCCCGACAGGGGGAGAGACCCAGTACTTC.

The gene calls are TRBV20-1 and TRBJ2-1; no clear D gene. The CDR3 has 12 amino acids. Trimming removed 7 bases from V and 6 bases from J, with 13 bases in between. The germline V gene has CDR1 DFQATT and CDR2 SNEGSKA (reference sequence). In nucleotides, the CDR3 is TGCAGTGGGAGTAAGGTTCCCAATGAGCAGTTCTTC. It encodes CSGSKVPNEQFF.

The chain uses TRBV20-1 and TRBJ2-1, with D hard to call. The DNA end is more similar to TRBJ2-7, so the J call may be wrong. Germline values: CDR1 DFQATT, CDR2 SNEGSKA (reference sequence). The CDR3 runs 11 residues. In DNA form, the CDR3 reads TGCAGTCGCAGCTCCTACAATGAGCAGTACTTC. This codes for CSRSSYNEQYF.

J is TRBJ2-2 and V is TRBV7-2; possible D gene TRBD1, 5 bases. The CDR3 spans 15 residues. Germline V CDR1 and CDR2: SGHTA, FQGNSA. Trimming stripped 6 bases from V and 8 bases from J, with 19 bases between. The CDR3 DNA sequence: TGTGCCAGCAGAGGATCGACAGTTCTTGAGGGGGAGCTGTTTTTT. Translating it yields CASRGSTVLEGELFF.

This clonotype was counted ten times or more. This chain joins TRBV27 and TRBJ2-7, with 7 bases fitting TRBD2. The length of the CDR3 is 18 residues. The junction had 13 bases not matched to a gene; V was cut back by 2 bases and J by 0 bases. Germline lookup yields CDR1 MNHEY and CDR2 SMNVEV (reference sequence). For the CDR3, the DNA is TGTGCCAGCAGTTTAGGGGCTAGCGGTGCCCTACCCTCCTACGAGCAGTACTTC. This gives the protein CASSLGASGALPSYEQYF.

Comment on this clonotype: At one boundary the junction diverges from the germline segment, which might be a read error. The V call is TRBV12-3 or TRBV12-4, the J call TRBJ1-2, with D perhaps TRBD1 (5 bases). This CDR3 spans 15 amino acids. DNA for the CDR3: TGCGCCAGCAGTTTTTCCGAAGCTGGGAGGGGTAGCTACACCTTC. Its protein is CASSFSEAGRGSYTF.

This clonotype was detected a few times. This may be a read error: a much more frequent sequence differs by one nucleotide. The rearrangement uses TRBV12-3 or TRBV12-4 and TRBJ1-5; D perhaps matches TRBD1 (5 bases). This CDR3 spans 14 amino acids. Trimming shortened V by 5 bases and J by 1 base, and 9 bases separated the two germline ends. CDR3 coding DNA: TGTGCCAGCAGTGTAGGGGCGAGCAATCAGCCCCAGCATTTT. This gives the protein CASSVGASNQPQHF.

The chain links TRBV5-1 to TRBJ2-5; 7 bases are a match to TRBD1. CDR1 and CDR2 from the germline V gene are SGHRS and YFSETQ. This CDR3 is built from 13 residues. Unmatched junction bases numbered 4, after V lost 4 bases and J lost 4 bases. CDR3 protein: CASSTGARETQYF. The CDR3 DNA follows: TGCGCCAGCAGCACAGGGGCGCGAGAGACCCAGTACTTC.

This sequence joins TRBV12-3 or TRBV12-4 and TRBJ2-2; 8 nucleotides line up with TRBD2. This CDR3 spans 15 amino acids. V trimming: 4 bases; J trimming: 4 bases; junction bases outside the gene matches: 5. The CDR3 reads CASSSGGEGTGELFF. The CDR3 nucleotides are TGTGCCAGCAGTTCGGGGGGGGAGGGCACCGGGGAGCTGTTTTTT.

The chain joins TRBV29-1 to TRBJ2-2, with TRBD2 matching over 9 bases. CDR1 is SQVTM, CDR2 ANQGSEA, per germline. This CDR3 comprises 14 residues. V was clipped by 0 bases and J by 7 bases; unmatched bases: 3. CDR3: CSVEERGGGGELFF. CDR3 DNA sequence: TGCAGCGTTGAAGAGCGGGGGGGCGGCGGGGAGCTGTTTTTT.

V usage is TRBV4-1 and J usage is TRBJ1-3; the match to TRBD1 covers 8 bases. The V gene's germline CDR1 is MGHRA and CDR2 YSYEKL. V shed 3 bases and J 1 base; nucleotides not matched to a gene: 5. The CDR3 contains 16 residues. CDR3 DNA sequence: TGCGCCAGCAGCCAGGGGACAGGTGATTCTGGAAACACCATATATTTT. Amino acid sequence: CASSQGTGDSGNTIYF.

CDR3 region: CASSLLGPRAEAFF. CDR3 bases: TGTGCCAGCAGCCTACTCGGGCCCCGTGCTGAAGCTTTCTTT. The chain links TRBV5-6 to TRBJ1-1; D uncertain. Trimming removed 4 bases at V and 6 bases at J, with 16 bases between. CDR1 and CDR2 from the germline V gene are SGHDT and YYEEEE. This CDR3 has 14 residues.

This clonotype has just a few counts. The chain uses TRBV20-1 and TRBJ1-6; possible D gene TRBD1, 6 bases. CDR3 size: 14 residues. Deletions cut 7 bases from V and 4 bases from J, with 14 bases between. Germline V gives CDR1 DFQATT, CDR2 SNEGSKA (reference sequence). The CDR3: CSVGWRGYNSPLHF. DNA for the CDR3: TGCAGTGTGGGCTGGAGGGGGTATAATTCACCCCTCCACTTT.

The chain recombines TRBV9 with TRBJ2-7, with D perhaps matching TRBD2 (5 bases). The CDR3 has 14 residues. Germline CDR1 reads SGDLS; CDR2 reads YYNGEE. Trimming shortened V by 0 bases and J by 7 bases, and 14 bases separated the two germline ends. This CDR3 reads CASSVALAEDEQYF. The CDR3 DNA reads as TGTGCCAGCAGCGTAGCGCTAGCTGAGGATGAGCAGTACTTC.

There are a few counts of this clonotype. The chain recombines TRBV10-3 with TRBJ2-5, with 9 bases that match TRBD1. Trimming at V came to 2 bases and at J to 5 bases, leaving 6 bases not matched to a gene. Germline loops: CDR1 ENHRY, CDR2 SYGVKD. The CDR3 runs 15 residues. CDR3 loop: CAISEGQGIPETQYF. In nucleotides, the CDR3 is TGTGCCATCAGTGAGGGACAGGGGATCCCGGAGACCCAGTACTTC.

This clonotype was seen a handful of times. The gene calls are TRBV6-2 or TRBV6-3 and TRBJ1-1, with unresolved D. The V and J ends lost 2 bases and 10 bases respectively, with 11 bases between them. CDR3 length: 12 residues. Germline assignment: CDR1 MNHEY and CDR2 SVGEGT. CDR3 sequence reads: CASSYQAGGAFF. DNA of the CDR3: TGTGCCAGCAGTTACCAGGCGGGAGGAGCTTTCTTT.

This clonotype was seen ten or more times. V is TRBV25-1 and J is TRBJ2-7, with D perhaps TRBD1 (6 bases). Germline V gene sequence: CDR1 MGHDK, CDR2 SYGVNS. This CDR3 is built from 15 residues. Deletions cut 4 bases from V and 5 bases from J, with 18 bases between. CDR3 in amino acids: CASSVTGITLNEQYF. The CDR3 DNA is TGTGCCAGCAGTGTAACAGGGATTACCCTGAACGAGCAGTACTTC.

This chain links TRBV4-1 with TRBJ2-3; TRBD2 aligns across 12 bases. There are 19 residues in the CDR3. The V segment lost 0 bases and the J segment 1 base; nucleotides outside the gene matches: 8. Germline V lookup: CDR1 MGHRA, CDR2 YSYEKL. The CDR3 sequence: CASSQDRWTSGDGTDTQYF. For the CDR3, the DNA is TGCGCCAGCAGCCAAGATCGGTGGACTAGCGGGGACGGCACAGATACGCAGTATTTT.

The rearrangement uses TRBV4-1 and TRBJ1-5, with 10 bases matching TRBD1. This CDR3 comprises 17 residues. Trimming took 1 base from V and 6 from J; bases not matched to a gene: 9. From germline, CDR1 is MGHRA and CDR2 YSYEKL. The CDR3 reads CASSQAPGQGWIQPQHF. CDR3 in DNA: TGCGCCAGCAGCCAAGCCCCGGGACAGGGGTGGATTCAGCCCCAGCATTTT.

The chain is built from TRBV4-3 and TRBJ1-6, with D uncertain. This CDR3 is 13 amino acids long. Germline CDR1 LGHNA, CDR2 YSLEER. Trimming left V 0 bases short and J 9 bases short, with 6 bases between. The CDR3 sequence: CASSQDVGSPLHF. The CDR3 region has the DNA TGCGCCAGCAGCCAAGATGTCGGTTCACCCCTCCACTTT.

The rearrangement links TRBV6-1 to TRBJ2-3; TRBD2 agrees at 12 bases. CDR1 MNHNS and CDR2 SASEGT come from the germline V gene. The CDR3 runs to 17 residues. V gave up 5 bases and J gave up 0 bases; unmatched junction bases: 6. DNA of the CDR3: TGTGCCAGCAGTAAACTAGCGGGGGGACGTAGCACAGATACGCAGTATTTT. Amino acids: CASSKLAGGRSTDTQYF.

This chain joins TRBV7-2 and TRBJ2-7, with D possibly matching TRBD1 (6 bases). V lost 5 bases to trimming and J lost 4 bases, with 21 bases between them. CDR1 SGHTA and CDR2 FQGNSA come from the germline V gene. The CDR3 length is 16 residues. This CDR3 is CASSPRPLQGLYEQYF. In nucleotides, the CDR3 is TGTGCCAGCAGCCCACGCCCCCTACAGGGTCTATACGAGCAGTACTTC.

Here the CDR3 DNA reads TGCAGCGTTGATCCTGGACCGGACAGGGGGAGAACCGGGGAGCTGTTTTTT. Residues: CSVDPGPDRGRTGELFF. The genes are TRBV29-1 and TRBJ2-2; TRBD1 matches at 10 bases. V lost 3 bases, J lost 5 bases, and 12 bases stayed unmatched. CDR1 SQVTM and CDR2 ANQGSEA come from the germline V gene. The CDR3 covers 17 residues.

This chain links TRBV7-2 with TRBJ1-4; possibly TRBD1 for D (5 bases). The CDR3 runs 15 residues. The V end lost 1 base, the J end lost 3 bases, and 9 bases lay between the germline ends. CDR1 and CDR2 (germline): SGHTA, FQGNSA. Written as DNA, the CDR3 is TGTGCCAGCAGCTTAGAGGGACGGTCTAATGAAAAACTGTTTTTT. It yields the protein CASSLEGRSNEKLFF.

This rearrangement joins TRBV29-1 to TRBJ1-2; TRBD1 aligns across 8 bases. With V trimmed by 6 bases and J by 4 bases, 7 bases remained unmatched. This CDR3 contains 13 residues. CDR1 and CDR2 (germline): SQVTM, ANQGSEA. This chain's CDR3 is CSVADRASYGYTF. Written as DNA, the CDR3 is TGCAGCGTAGCGGACAGGGCTTCCTATGGCTACACCTTC.

J is TRBJ2-7 and V is TRBV9; D gene uncertain. The CDR3 consists of 12 residues. V was trimmed by 4 bases and J by 7 bases, leaving 12 bases between them. Germline V gene data show CDR1 as SGDLS and CDR2 as YYNGEE. The CDR3 region has the DNA TGTGCCAGCAGCACCAACTCTAGAGAGCAGTACTTC. As protein: CASSTNSREQYF.